These T cell receptor beta chains were read from a single sample in a study of OX40 agonist ivuxolimab in advanced cancers. TCRdb's table, derived via immunoSEQ multiplex PCR, lists solely in-frame clones and lacks some. This sample yields about 24,000 clones, of which about 85% are seen a single time; 15% to 20% belongs to the top ten. The sequenced sample was CD4+ or CD8+ T cells sorted from blood, obtained in a trial of the OX40 agonist ivuxolimab. All receptors come from an adult with an advanced solid tumor such as melanoma, head and neck, liver or kidney cancer. CDR3s include the opening cysteine and the closing phenylalanine or tryptophan. Each record gives: V gene, D gene, J gene, CDR3 DNA, CDR3 protein. A D gene is named only where the DNA matches it firmly.

v_gene: TRBV5-1; d_gene: TRBD1; j_gene: TRBJ2-1; CDR3nt: TGCGCCAGCAGCACCGGACAGGGCGGGTCCTACAATGAGCAGTTCTTC; CDR3aa: CASSTGQGGSYNEQFF
v_gene: TRBV19; d_gene: TRBD1; j_gene: TRBJ1-5; CDR3nt: TGTGCCAGTAGTATGAGGGACAGGGGGAATACGGATCAGCCCCAGCATTTT; CDR3aa: CASSMRDRGNTDQPQHF
v_gene: TRBV7-9; d_gene: TRBD1; j_gene: TRBJ2-1; CDR3nt: TGTGCCAGCAGCCCGGATGGGACAGAGAAATACAATGAGCAGTTCTTC; CDR3aa: CASSPDGTEKYNEQFF
v_gene: TRBV27; d_gene: TRBD1; j_gene: TRBJ2-7; CDR3nt: TGTGCCAGTAGCCGGGACAGGGCCTCCTACGAGCAGTACTTC; CDR3aa: CASSRDRASYEQYF
v_gene: TRBV7-3; d_gene: NA; j_gene: TRBJ2-2; CDR3nt: TGTGCCAGCAGCCCCCGTTCGGGGACCGGGGAGCTGTTTTTT; CDR3aa: CASSPRSGTGELFF
v_gene: TRBV4-3; d_gene: NA; j_gene: TRBJ2-7; CDR3nt: TGCGCCAGCAGCCAAGTAGGAGGGAGCTCCTACGAGCAGTACTTC; CDR3aa: CASSQVGGSSYEQYF
v_gene: TRBV9; d_gene: NA; j_gene: TRBJ2-3; CDR3nt: TGTGCCAGCAGCTTTTCCCCGGGTAGCGTCACAGATACGCAGTATTTT; CDR3aa: CASSFSPGSVTDTQYF
v_gene: TRBV2; d_gene: NA; j_gene: TRBJ1-2; CDR3nt: TGTGCCAGCAGTGACGCGGGGGCGGGTGGCTACACCTTC; CDR3aa: CASSDAGAGGYTF
v_gene: TRBV5-1; d_gene: TRBD1; j_gene: TRBJ2-1; CDR3nt: TGCGCCAGCAGCACGGCACCGGGACAGGGTAAAAATGAGCAGTTCTTC; CDR3aa: CASSTAPGQGKNEQFF
v_gene: TRBV27; d_gene: NA; j_gene: TRBJ1-1; CDR3nt: TGTGCCAGCAGTTTTATGGGGTTATCGACTGGAGCTTTCTTT; CDR3aa: CASSFMGLSTGAFF
v_gene: TRBV2; d_gene: NA; j_gene: TRBJ2-5; CDR3nt: TGTGCCAGCAGCACCCCGACTCCCCAAGAGACCCAGTACTTC; CDR3aa: CASSTPTPQETQYF